This entry lists 10 T cell receptor beta chains sequenced from one sample in a study of T cell clones after liver transplantation. Clones were read by immunoSEQ multiplex PCR, and TCRdb kept only the in-frame ones, dropping some. In the table there are under 150,000 clones, approximately 90% of which are singletons. Material: CD4+ T cells from blood, obtained 12 months after liver transplant. The receptors come from a human patient who received a liver transplant. Some T cells may originate from the graft donor.

The chain couples TRBV2 to TRBJ2-5; 8 positions match TRBD1. The CDR3 has 14 residues. J lost 3 bases, V lost 3 bases, and 3 bases had no gene match. The germline V gene has CDR1 SNHLY and CDR2 FYNNEI. CDR3 in amino acids: CASSEDRAKETQYF. CDR3 in DNA: TGTGCCAGCAGTGAGGACAGGGCAAAAGAGACCCAGTACTTC. The variable domain in full, completed from reference TRBV2 and TRBJ2-5, reads EPEVTQTPSHQVTQMGQEVILRCVPISNHLYFYWYRQILGQKVEFLVSFYNNEISEKSEIFDDQFSVERPDGSNFTLKIRSTKLEDSAMYFCASSEDRAKETQYFGPGTRLLVL.

The rearrangement uses TRBV11-3 and TRBJ2-3; D possibly corresponds to TRBD2 (6 bases). This CDR3 is 14 amino acids long. V shed 3 bases and J shed 1 base, with 8 bases lying between them. CDR1 and CDR2 from the germline V gene are SGHNT and YENEEA. Written as DNA, the CDR3 is TGTGCCAGCAGCTTGGGGGAGGGCACAGATACGCAGTATTTT. This gives the protein CASSLGEGTDTQYF.

The CDR3 DNA reads as TGTGCCAGCAGCTTGGAGCTAGCGATAGATACGCAGTATTTT. As protein: CASSLELAIDTQYF. V and J are TRBV5-5 and TRBJ2-3; D might be TRBD2 (6 bases). The germline V gene has CDR1 SGHKS and CDR2 YYEKEE (reference sequence). The V and J ends lost 0 bases and 5 bases respectively, with 10 bases between them. The CDR3 is made up of 14 amino acids.

The chain has TRBV5-4 and TRBJ2-1; no clear D. Looked up from germline, CDR1 is SGHNT and CDR2 is YYREEE (reference sequence). The CDR3 loop spans 13 amino acids. Trimming removed 3 bases from V and 5 bases from J, with 9 bases in between. In nucleotides, the CDR3 is TGTGCCAGCAGCTCGCCACAACACAATGAGCAGTTCTTC. It translates to CASSSPQHNEQFF. Together with reference TRBV5-4 and TRBJ2-1, the CDR3 gives the full variable domain: ETGVTQSPTHLIKTRGQQVTLRCSSQSGHNTVSWYQQALGQGPQFIFQYYREEENGRGNFPPRFSGLQFPNYSSELNVNALELDDSALYLCASSSPQHNEQFFGPGTRLTVL.

This chain joins TRBV9 and TRBJ2-1, with 9 bases fitting TRBD2. After removal of 3 bases from V and 4 bases from J, the junction contained 11 bases not matched to a gene. CDR1 is SGDLS, CDR2 YYNGEE, per germline. The CDR3 loop spans 17 amino acids. The CDR3 reads CASSGREGLADYNEQFF. The DNA for the CDR3 is TGTGCCAGCAGCGGGCGGGAGGGACTAGCAGATTACAATGAGCAGTTCTTC.

The chain links TRBV6-1 to TRBJ1-5; D gene uncertain. CDR1 and CDR2 from the germline V gene are MNHNS and SASEGT. Trimming removed 3 bases at V and 3 bases at J, with 3 bases between. The CDR3 is 12 residues long. The CDR3 DNA reads TGTGCCAGCAGTGATCCCAATCAGCCCCAGCATTTT. It is translated as CASSDPNQPQHF.

V and J are TRBV29-1 and TRBJ2-7, with 7 positions matching TRBD1. Germline lookup yields CDR1 SQVTM and CDR2 ANQGSEA. CDR3 size: 14 residues. The ends lost 0 bases at V and 2 bases at J; junction bases unmatched: 4. CDR3 amino acids: CSVEDGTAAYEQYF. CDR3 DNA: TGCAGCGTTGAAGACGGGACAGCAGCCTACGAGCAGTACTTC.

The V gene is TRBV7-2, the J gene TRBJ2-7; tentative D call: TRBD2 (5 bases). CDR1 is SGHTA, CDR2 FQGNSA, per germline. The CDR3 totals 13 residues. V was clipped by 2 bases and J by 6 bases, with 11 bases between them. CDR3 nucleotides: TGTGCCAGCAGCTTACGACTATCGTCCGAGCAGTACTTC. This encodes CASSLRLSSEQYF.

The chain is built from TRBV10-3 and TRBJ2-7; 12 nucleotides match TRBD2. The V segment lost 3 bases and the J segment 3 bases; nucleotides outside the gene matches: 9. The V gene's germline CDR1 is ENHRY and CDR2 SYGVKD. The CDR3 consists of 17 residues. Written as DNA, the CDR3 is TGTGCCATCAGTGAAGGCAGGGCTAGCGGGAGGGTCTACGAGCAGTACTTC. It encodes CAISEGRASGRVYEQYF.

The rearrangement uses TRBV5-1 and TRBJ2-2; a possible D gene is TRBD2 (7 bases). V was clipped by 4 bases and J by 3 bases, with 19 bases between them. The CDR3 contains 17 residues. Germline V lookup: CDR1 SGHRS, CDR2 YFSETQ. The DNA of the CDR3 is TGCGCCAGCAGCCGGGGGGCTAGCGGAGGTGACACCGGGGAGCTGTTTTTT. It specifies CASSRGASGGDTGELFF.